This T cell receptor (beta chain) was documented in a study of T cell responses to AZD1222 COVID-19 vaccine. General study findings and limits: The study identified only a handful of AZD1222 recipients as seropositive at baseline. There were mostly white British donors and more females than males, and clonal diversity was possibly underestimated. Spike-specific TCR breadth and depth rose after two AZD1222 doses. Repertoire samples came only from after the peak T cell response.

There are 14 residues in the CDR3. Germline V gene lookup returns CDR1 SQVTM and CDR2 ANQGSEA. Trimming stripped 2 bases from V and 2 bases from J, with 9 bases between. Concerning this clone itself: What it binds is not known.

Produced via immunoSEQ multiplex PCR; TCRdb's table is partial and in-frame only. Among 80,000 or so clones listed, roughly 80% were seen once. The TCR comes from an adult who received the MenACWY meningococcal vaccine as a control. The rearrangement uses TRBV29-1 and TRBJ2-2, with D possibly being TRBD1 (6 bases). The sequenced sample was peripheral blood, obtained 28 days after the second dose of the MenACWY control vaccine. The CDR3 DNA reads as TGCAGCGTTGAAAGGGACATCAACACCGGGGAGCTGTTTTTT. This sequence encodes CSVERDINTGELFF.